Below, 9 T cell receptor beta chains from the same sample are listed, as sequenced in a study of cytomegalovirus exposure and HLA in healthy donors. Primers: 60 Vbeta forward and 13 Jbeta reverse. Method: immunoSEQ multiplex PCR; TCRdb's copy keeps in-frame clones and lacks some. The table lists 110,000 to 150,000 clones. Sequences were obtained from PBMCs. The receptors here all came from a male donor in good health and CMV-seronegative.

The CDR3 region has the DNA TGTGCCAGCTCGAGGGGGCCTGAAGCTTTCTTT. This sequence encodes CASSRGPEAFF. The chain recombines TRBV7-9 with TRBJ1-1; 7 bases match TRBD1. This CDR3 contains 11 residues. With 8 bases clipped from V and 6 bases from J, the junction kept 3 bases outside the gene matches. Germline lookup yields CDR1 SEHNR and CDR2 FQNEAQ (reference sequence).

This rearrangement joins TRBV18 to TRBJ2-1; 9 nucleotides agree with TRBD2. V trimming: 1 base; J trimming: 4 bases; junction bases outside the gene matches: 2. Germline-derived CDR1 and CDR2 are KGHSH and LQKENI. The CDR3 covers 15 residues. The CDR3 is CASSPLAGVYNEQFF. Written as DNA, the CDR3 is TGTGCCAGCTCACCACTAGCGGGAGTTTACAATGAGCAGTTCTTC.

The chain employs TRBV19 and TRBJ1-5; maybe TRBD1 (5 bases). The CDR3 is 12 amino acids. V lost 7 bases, J lost 6 bases, and 10 bases lay in between. In germline, CDR1 is LNHDA, CDR2 SQIVND (reference sequence). CDR3 sequence: CASTAGRQPQHF. CDR3 coding DNA: TGTGCCAGTACGGCGGGACGTCAGCCCCAGCATTTT.

V gene TRBV27 combines with J gene TRBJ1-2, with D possibly matching TRBD1 (5 bases). Trimming took off 0 bases at V and 2 bases at J, with 7 bases between the two ends. The CDR3 totals 14 residues. CDR1 and CDR2 (germline): MNHEY, SMNVEV (reference sequence). CDR3 region: CASSLSEGNYGYTF. The CDR3 DNA reads TGTGCCAGCAGTTTATCGGAGGGGAACTATGGCTACACCTTC.

The chain couples TRBV5-1 to TRBJ1-2; D unresolved. The CDR3 runs 12 residues. The V end lost 0 bases, the J end lost 6 bases, and 6 bases lay between the germline ends. CDR1 is SGHRS, CDR2 YFSETQ, per germline. CDR3 nucleotides: TGCGCCAGCAGCTTGGAAGCTCATGGCTACACCTTC. It yields the protein CASSLEAHGYTF.

The chain carries TRBV12-5 and TRBJ1-2; D possibly corresponds to TRBD1 (5 bases). CDR1 and CDR2 from the germline V gene are LGHNT and FRNRAP. The CDR3 covers 15 residues. V lost 2 bases, J lost 8 bases, and 18 bases lay in between. The CDR3: CASGLLSTAPRGYTF. The CDR3, as DNA: TGTGCTAGTGGTTTGTTATCGACAGCCCCAAGAGGCTACACCTTC.

As DNA, the CDR3 is TGTGCCAGCAGCCAAGACAGGGGCGCAGAGACCCAGTACTTC. Translation: CASSQDRGAETQYF. V usage is TRBV11-2 and J usage is TRBJ2-5; 8 bases map to TRBD1. This CDR3 contains 14 residues. Germline assignment: CDR1 SGHAT and CDR2 FQNNGV. V lost 5 bases, J lost 4 bases, and 6 bases stayed unmatched.

V usage is TRBV15 and J usage is TRBJ2-7; TRBD1 agrees at 8 bases. The CDR3 loop spans 16 amino acids. The V segment lost 0 bases and the J segment 6 bases; nucleotides outside the gene matches: 10. The germline V gene encodes CDR1 LNHNV and CDR2 YYDKDF (reference sequence). In nucleotides, the CDR3 is TGTGCCACCAGCAGAGATGTTAGGACAGGGTTGGTCGAGCAGTACTTC. Its translation is CATSRDVRTGLVEQYF. Variable domain in full (rest from reference TRBV15 and TRBJ2-7): DAMVIQNPRYQVTQFGKPVTLSCSQTLNHNVMYWYQQKSSQAPKLLFHYYDKDFNNEADTPDNFQSRRPNTSFCFLDIRSPGLGDTAMYLCATSRDVRTGLVEQYFGPGTRLTVT.

The rearrangement joins TRBV11-3 to TRBJ2-2, with 7 bases fitting TRBD1. With 5 bases clipped from V and 7 bases from J, the junction kept 10 bases outside the gene matches. CDR3 length: 15 amino acids. Germline CDR1 SGHNT, CDR2 YENEEA. CDR3 amino acids: CASSPGTANVGELFF. For the CDR3, the DNA is TGTGCCAGCAGCCCCGGGACAGCCAACGTCGGGGAGCTGTTTTTT. Variable domain in full (rest from reference TRBV11-3 and TRBJ2-2): EAGVVQSPRYKIIEKKQPVAFWCNPISGHNTLYWYLQNLGQGPELLIRYENEEAVDDSQLPKDRFSAERLKGVDSTLKIQPAELGDSAVYLCASSPGTANVGELFFGEGSRLTVL.